This TCR beta chain comes out of a study of T-cell memory formation after mild COVID-19. Study details: The two donors had largely donor-specific TCR clusters. The study's findings and limits: CD8+ contracting clones occupied EMRA, while CD4+ ones occupied mainly CM and EM.

Deletions cut 0 bases from V and 0 bases from J, with 8 bases between. This CDR3 is 16 amino acids long. The germline CDR1 and CDR2 sequences are LGHNA and YSLEER. Researchers used 5'RACE with constant-segment primers to make TCR alpha and TCR beta cDNA libraries that carry sample barcodes and UMIs. A single record per CDR3 protein comes from TCRdb applying MiXCR to the 5' RACE reads. The table includes about 270,000 distinct CDR3 sequences, 16% detected once. This clonotype was seen a few times. Its antigen is not identified. The sequenced material came from PBMCs or a T cell subset sorted from them (not recorded which). The origin of this receptor is a man between 18 and 35 years old who had mild COVID-19 (a few samples of this study predate the infection). Cell type and time point are not known. The rearrangement links TRBV4-3 to TRBJ2-2; no clear D gene. DNA of the CDR3: TGCGCCAGCAGCCAAGAGGCGAGAGCGAACACCGGGGAGCTGTTTTTT. Protein product: CASSQEARANTGELFF.